This T cell receptor beta chain was recovered during a study of RUNX1 and TCR beta rearrangement in T-cell leukemia (dated by TCRdb to about 2020). With respect to the entire study: The study compared TCR beta rearrangements and CDR3 junctions in 13 to 15 T-ALLs carrying mono-allelic acquired RUNX1 mutations versus about 10 RUNX1 wildtype T-ALLs. In the mutated group, all RUNX1 mutations were heterozygous, with some eleven located in the Runt homology domain and a few in the transactivation domain. RUNX1 wildtype T-ALLs were matched for an immature maturation arrest stage, defined by absent cytoplasmic or surface TCR beta protein. To allow a comparison of D1 versus D2 segments, the RUNX1 wildtype T-ALLs were chosen so that each carried at least incomplete clonal TCR beta rearrangements. More diverse maturation arrest stages were spanned by RUNX1-mutated T-ALLs, including cases arrested before the onset of TCR beta rearrangement. TCR beta rearrangements in human T-ALL were analyzed for comparison with findings from a Runx1 knockout mouse model. An earlier study had already determined the RUNX1 mutation status of the T-ALL cases. The multicentric trials consisted of GRAALL-2003 and GRAALL-2005. Genomic DNA was subjected to EuroClonality multiplex PCR, after which TCR rearrangements were assessed by Genescan analysis.

This clonotype counts as medium-sized (0.01 to 0.1%). Its recognized antigen is unknown. Base-call qualities are not available, and no considerably larger clone is one nucleotide away. Broad study findings and their caveats: TCR beta D1 segment usage did not differ significantly between RUNX1-mutated (around 83%) and wildtype (approximately 61%) T-ALL clonal rearrangements. A smaller share of RUNX1-mutated T-ALLs had clonal TCR beta rearrangements (about 60%) than has been reported for T-ALL in general (over 75%). TCR beta CDR3 length or D segment truncation in T-ALLs could not be evaluated because too few clonal rearrangements were available. RUNX1-mutated and wildtype T-ALLs showed similar TCR beta J1 cluster usage, with no significant difference.

The library was generated by PCR. Data came from an Illumina MiSeq. TCR beta DJ and VDJ rearrangements were characterized using next generation amplicon sequencing. In the authors' own workflow: The Vidjil software was used to analyze amplicon sequencing data and identify clonal TCR beta rearrangements. TCR beta rearrangement characteristics of the RUNX1-mutated and wildtype groups were compared using two-tailed Fisher exact tests. TCRdb reanalyzed the raw reads on its own, using fastp at Q25 for trimming and MiXCR for clone calling, and kept in-frame beta chains. Each CDR3 protein appears once, grouped with its most common genes and DNA. Clone size and V and J calls follow TCRdb, not the original study. Present in this sample are 650 to 950 distinct CDR3 sequences, roughly 31% of which were seen just once. The ten largest clones take up approximately 35% of the sample. For oncotyping and quantification of minimal residual disease, T-ALL samples were taken at diagnosis from children and adults treated according to protocol.

Sequencing was done on a sample of blood. The sequence was obtained from a male donor with T-cell acute lymphoblastic leukemia.

The nucleotide sequence reads TGTGCCAGTAGTATCGGCGGAGCTGAGCAGTTCTTC. This is translated as CASSIGGAEQFF. The chain employs TRBV19 and TRBJ2-1, with the identity of the D gene unclear. The junction shows trimming of 3 bases on V and 9 bases on J, plus 9 bases between the germline ends. The CDR3 starts with the cysteine, ends with the phenylalanine, and has 12 residues. The sequence is cut down to CDR3 DNA, 36 bases in frame from base 1. The germline V gene (reference sequence) sets CDR1 to LNHDA and CDR2 to SQIVND.